This T cell receptor (beta chain) was identified in a study of T cell clonotyping in hematopoietic cell transplantation. TCRdb's copy holds only in-frame clones and misses some; the assay was immunoSEQ multiplex PCR. The sample comprises almost 5,000 clones, approximately 94% of which are singletons, and approximately 6.3% rests with the top ten. Study observations and caveats: Recipient TCR diversity dropped after transplant; expanded clonotypes rose from day 30 to 180. At the given depth, recipient repertoires were over 95% de novo clonotypes. Cells were unsorted, so CD4 and CD8 contributions were not separated.

On this clone itself: Its antigen is unknown.

Recipient blood drawn about 28 days pretransplant and days 30, 100, 180 after. The junction had 6 bases not matched to a gene; V was cut back by 1 base and J by 5 bases. The CDR3 extends over 15 amino acids. Germline values: CDR1 MGHDK, CDR2 SYGVNS. The sample in question was PBMCs, obtained 180 days after allogeneic stem cell transplant. The chain uses TRBV25-1 and TRBJ2-3; 7 bases match TRBD1. The sequence was collected from a male patient between 60 and 69 years old who had an allogeneic stem cell transplant from a related donor, so the T cells may come from the graft donor. Some clones in this sample may be carry-over from other donors' samples. The CDR3 spells CASSESGSGGDTQYF. The CDR3, as DNA: TGTGCCAGCAGTGAATCCGGGTCAGGGGGAGATACGCAGTATTTT.